This T cell receptor (beta chain) was sequenced in a study of blood T cells in healthy people across ages. Notes on the study in general: The study regarded diversity estimates from one million T cells as underestimates.

This CDR3 has 12 amino acids. Germline V gives CDR1 MNHEY, CDR2 SVGEGT. Together with a sample-barcoded 5' primer, a J-beta primer mix was included in a second PCR lasting roughly 6 to 12 cycles. TCRdb ran MiXCR on the 5' RACE reads and lists one entry per CDR3 protein. The sample contains 450,000 to 650,000 distinct CDR3 sequences, about 25% of which appear only once. A word on this clonotype: Its specificity is not known. A junction boundary mismatches the germline segment, possibly from a read error.

The same data also went into a second study, on T cells of mothers and their children. That source reports: Per child, 2.5 million to 3.5 million TCR beta CDR3 reads were obtained, against over 10 million per mother.

This rearrangement joins TRBV6-2 or TRBV6-3 to TRBJ2-7; TRBD1 is a possible D gene (6 bases). This sequence originates from a boy aged 5-17 years in good health. Sequencing was performed on blood. DNA for the CDR3: TGTGCCAGCAGTTACACAGGGAACGAGCAGCACTTC. Translating it yields CASSYTGNEQHF.